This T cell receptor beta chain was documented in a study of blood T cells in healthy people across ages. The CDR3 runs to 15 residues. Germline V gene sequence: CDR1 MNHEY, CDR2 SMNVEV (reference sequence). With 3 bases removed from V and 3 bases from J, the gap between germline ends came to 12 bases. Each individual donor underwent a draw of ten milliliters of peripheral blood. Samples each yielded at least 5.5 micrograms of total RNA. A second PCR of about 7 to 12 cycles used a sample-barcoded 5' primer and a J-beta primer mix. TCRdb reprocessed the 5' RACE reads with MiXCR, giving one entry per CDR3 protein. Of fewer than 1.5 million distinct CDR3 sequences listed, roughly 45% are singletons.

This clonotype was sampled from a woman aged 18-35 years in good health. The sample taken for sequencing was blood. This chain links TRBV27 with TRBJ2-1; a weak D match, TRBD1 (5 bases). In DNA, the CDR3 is TGTGCCAGCAGTTTGGCAGGGTTAAACTACAATGAGCAGTTCTTC. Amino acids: CASSLAGLNYNEQFF.